The entry that follows covers one T cell receptor beta chain sequence. Its antigen is unknown. The data belong to a study of OX40 agonist ivuxolimab in advanced cancers. Assay used: immunoSEQ multiplex PCR; TCRdb lists only in-frame clones, some missing. In the table there are approximately 28,000 clones, roughly 88% of which are singletons. General observations from the study: Also showing low normalized T-cell clonal expansion were some of the nonresponders. What antigens the expanded peripheral T cells recognized was never established. Blood T cells, both CD4+ and CD8+, expanded clonally by week 6 at 0.1 to 3.0 mg/kg.

Germline CDR1 reads LNHDA; CDR2 reads SQIVND (reference sequence). V trimming: 5 bases; J trimming: 3 bases; junction bases outside the gene matches: 13. The CDR3 is made up of 18 amino acids. The receptor comes from an adult with an advanced solid tumor such as melanoma, head and neck, liver or kidney cancer. The specimen comprised CD4+ or CD8+ T cells sorted from blood, sampled in a trial of the OX40 agonist ivuxolimab. The V gene is TRBV19, the J gene TRBJ2-3, with 11 bases lining up with TRBD1. In DNA form, the CDR3 reads TGTGCCAGTAGTGAGGGGACAGGGGGAGGTTCAGGAACAGATACGCAGTATTTT. Its translation: CASSEGTGGGSGTDTQYF.